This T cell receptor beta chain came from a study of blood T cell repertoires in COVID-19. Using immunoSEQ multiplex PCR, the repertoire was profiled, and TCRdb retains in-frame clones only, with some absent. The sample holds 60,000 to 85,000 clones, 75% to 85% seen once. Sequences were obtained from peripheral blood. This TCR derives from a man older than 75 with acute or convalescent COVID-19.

The CDR3 sequence is CASSSLGLAPQFGYEQYF. The CDR3, as DNA: TGTGCCAGCAGTTCCCTAGGACTAGCACCTCAATTTGGCTACGAGCAGTACTTC. The chain couples TRBV28 to TRBJ2-7, with 8 bases identical to TRBD2. This CDR3 region has 18 residues. The ends lost 4 bases at V and 3 bases at J; junction bases unmatched: 17. Looked up from germline, CDR1 is MDHEN and CDR2 is SYDVKM.